This TCR beta chain originates from a study of T cells in Graves' hyperthyroidism and ophthalmopathy. A sample of blood taken at first hyperthyroidism diagnosis preceded any ophthalmopathy symptoms. The CDR3 regions of TCR beta were amplified from RNA transcripts. First-round RT-PCR with HTBI primers amplified the TCR CDR3 region. MiXCR was run by TCRdb on the multiplex PCR reads, yielding one entry per CDR3 protein. The sample records around 380,000 distinct CDR3 sequences, approximately 13% being singletons. There are a few counts of this clonotype. The origin of this receptor is a man aged 25 to 45 with Graves' hyperthyroidism that later progressed to Graves' ophthalmopathy. The sample comprised blood.

This CDR3 is CASSQVPGNQPQHF. The CDR3 nucleotides read TGTGCCAGCAGCCAAGTTCCGGGCAATCAGCCCCAGCATTTT. The chain carries TRBV4-2 and TRBJ1-5; D is uncertain. Germline-derived CDR1 and CDR2 are LGHNA and YNFKEQ. The CDR3 sequence is 14 residues long. Trimming pared 1 base from V and 2 bases from J, leaving 6 bases between.